This TCR beta chain came from a study of siplizumab effects on memory and regulatory T cells. General study findings and limits: Alloreactive clones mapping to unstimulated subsets formed only a minor fraction. Unstimulated naive T cells seemed to show more diversity than memory cells did, and they also seemed to be among the major contributors to the alloresponse.

As regards this clone: Its antigen remains unknown.

Measured with immunoSEQ multiplex PCR; TCRdb has only the in-frame clones, and not every one. Counted here are some 63,000 clones, 90% to 97% occurring once; the ten biggest clones make up roughly 0.1%. The length of the CDR3 is 16 residues. Per germline, CDR1 LGHNA and CDR2 YNFKEQ. V was clipped by 0 bases and J by 7 bases; unmatched bases: 8. Unstimulated naive, memory, effector memory and TEMRA subsets were also sequenced, drawn from three donor pairs. The receptor was derived from a human donor in good health. Sequenced sample: naive CD8+ T cells sorted from blood. The chain couples TRBV4-2 to TRBJ1-4, with 7 bases aligning to TRBD1. The DNA for the CDR3 is TGTGCCAGCAGCCAAGAATCTGCAGGGGGGGTTGAAAAACTGTTTTTT. It specifies CASSQESAGGVEKLFF.